Listed below are T cell receptor beta chains from one sample, sequenced in a study of T cells in Graves' hyperthyroidism and ophthalmopathy. One entry per CDR3 protein results from TCRdb running MiXCR on the multiplex PCR reads. The sample has around 340,000 distinct CDR3 sequences, roughly 14% seen once; the top ten hold around 23%. Material for sequencing was blood. Receptors originate from a woman in her 30s with Graves' hyperthyroidism. Each CDR3 is given with its conserved first and last residue. Expanded clones are given a class, and other clones once, few, many or no size at all.

CASSVVRDGEQFF | TRBV2 | few | TRBJ2-1
CASKTHQGSYEQYF | TRBV6-1 | many | TRBJ2-7
CSASSGTDYSNQPQHF | TRBV20-1 | many | TRBJ1-5
CASSPLTRAETQYF | TRBV18 | . | TRBJ2-5
CSARGAFSYNEQFF | TRBV20-1 | . | TRBJ2-1
CATSDPGRGETQYF | TRBV24-1 | few | TRBJ2-5
CASSFGGGPNNEQFF | TRBV5-1 | many | TRBJ2-1
CASSLVQGLSYEQYF | TRBV5-1 | . | TRBJ2-7
CASRGGDSYEQYF | TRBV12-3/TRBV12-4 | many | TRBJ2-7
CSARDRVAGVMNEQFF | TRBV20-1 | many | TRBJ2-1
CSARRQGGGSPLHF | TRBV20-1 | many | TRBJ1-6
CASSQDLGGPNEQYF | TRBV4-2 | . | TRBJ2-7
CASGIRGDEQFF | TRBV12-3/TRBV12-4 | many | TRBJ2-1
CASSQDRASGYTF | TRBV6-1 | many | TRBJ1-2
CASSLGGSGSPRNNEQFF | TRBV7-9 | many | TRBJ2-1
CSARVVTGGLAKNIQYF | TRBV20-1 | . | TRBJ2-4
CASSPSRREGPSNTGELFF | TRBV12-3/TRBV12-4 | many | TRBJ2-2
CASSTGTGKGSGELFF | TRBV9 | . | TRBJ2-2
CASSFEVDYGYTF | TRBV28 | many | TRBJ1-2
CASSYKDRATDTQYF | TRBV6-6 | . | TRBJ2-3
CASRGVSATNEKLFF | TRBV2 | many | TRBJ1-4
CAISESGNSGANVLTF | TRBV10-3 | . | TRBJ2-6
CASQPTGIGNQPQHF | TRBV28 | many | TRBJ1-5
CASSPPGPTNSPLHF | TRBV7-2 | many | TRBJ1-6
CASSPLIEQYF | TRBV28 | few | TRBJ2-7
CATSDSQLARAHNEQFF | TRBV24-1 | . | TRBJ2-1
CASRMTSGSYNEQFF | TRBV12-3/TRBV12-4 | many | TRBJ2-1
CSVEAYRREQFF | TRBV29-1 | few | TRBJ2-1
CSAAGIQASYEQYF | TRBV20-1 | many | TRBJ2-7
CSARIPRNTDTQYF | TRBV20-1 | many | TRBJ2-3
CASSLDRGDEQFF | TRBV11-2 | many | TRBJ2-1
CSASADAYEQYF | TRBV20-1 | many | TRBJ2-7
CASLGHRAVTEAFF | TRBV19 | . | TRBJ1-1
CASSPVLTGGTGELFF | TRBV13 | few | TRBJ2-2
CASSLLPGGDEKLFF | TRBV5-1 | . | TRBJ1-4
CASRGLAGKNTGELFF | TRBV2 | many | TRBJ2-2
CASSLGIGAFF | TRBV12-3/TRBV12-4 | many | TRBJ1-1
CASSLFSSNQPQHF | TRBV5-4 | few | TRBJ1-5
CSARKRDLYEQFF | TRBV20-1 | . | .
CAWSEAATGGYNEQFF | TRBV30 | few | TRBJ2-1
CASSPGPHQPQHF | TRBV3-1 | . | TRBJ1-5
CASSQPATNEKLFF | TRBV25-1 | . | TRBJ1-4
CSVGGKNYGYTF | TRBV29-1 | . | TRBJ1-2
CASSLPQRATYEQYF | TRBV28 | many | TRBJ2-7
CASSVAAGAAETQYF | TRBV9 | many | TRBJ2-5
CASSHYAGFNTGELFF | TRBV28 | many | TRBJ2-2
CASSQGLTGLFTYEQYF | TRBV4-1 | few | TRBJ2-7
CATSGPTSNQPQHF | TRBV24-1 | . | TRBJ1-5
CASSQDPLVVEQYF | TRBV4-2 | . | TRBJ2-7
CASSPRRAYNEQFF | TRBV12-3/TRBV12-4 | many | TRBJ2-1
CASRPGLPATDTQYF | TRBV27 | many | TRBJ2-3
CASSEWTGPFDEQFF | TRBV2 | many | TRBJ2-1
CASMTSGSTDTQYF | TRBV27 | few | TRBJ2-3
CASSALLEDYGYTF | TRBV9 | . | TRBJ1-2
CATSETGYNEQFF | TRBV24-1 | few | TRBJ2-1
CASSEALVVVQETQYF | TRBV2 | many | TRBJ2-5
CASSVLGVNTEAFF | TRBV19 | many | TRBJ1-1
CASSTDRNQPQHF | TRBV6-1 | few | TRBJ1-5
CASSKPGQTNTEAFF | TRBV7-2 | many | TRBJ1-1